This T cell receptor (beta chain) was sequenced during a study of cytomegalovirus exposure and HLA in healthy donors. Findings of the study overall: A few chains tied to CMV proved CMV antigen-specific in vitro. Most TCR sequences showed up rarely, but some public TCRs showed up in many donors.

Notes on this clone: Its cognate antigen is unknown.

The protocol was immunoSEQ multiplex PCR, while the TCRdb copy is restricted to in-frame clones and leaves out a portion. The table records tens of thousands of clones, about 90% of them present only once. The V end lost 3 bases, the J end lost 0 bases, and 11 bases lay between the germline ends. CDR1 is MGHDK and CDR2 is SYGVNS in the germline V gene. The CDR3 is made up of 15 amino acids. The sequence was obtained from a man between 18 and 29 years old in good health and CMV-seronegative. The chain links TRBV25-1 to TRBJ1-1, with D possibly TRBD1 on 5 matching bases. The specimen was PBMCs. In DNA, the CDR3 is TGTGCCAGCAGTGATATGGGGGGTATGAACACTGAAGCTTTCTTT. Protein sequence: CASSDMGGMNTEAFF.